Reported below is one T cell receptor beta chain. V lost 1 base to trimming and J lost 3 bases, with 10 bases between them. Germline-derived CDR1 and CDR2 are SGHVS and FNYEAQ. The CDR3 runs to 14 residues. This sample is drawn from a study of shared clonotypes between healthy human individuals. Sequencing was at deep level. Some clones are missing from TCRdb's copy, which holds only in-frame ones; the method was immunoSEQ multiplex PCR. The sample lists about 340,000 clones; around 79% were seen once. This chain uses TRBV7-6 with TRBJ2-7; D is perhaps TRBD2 (6 bases). Material: memory CD4+ T cells sorted from blood. Subset specified: CD45RA-negative fraction. The receptor was isolated from a man aged 30-40 years in good health. This chain's CDR3 is CASSLDVAVYEQYF. The DNA for the CDR3 is TGTGCCAGCAGCTTAGATGTAGCGGTCTACGAGCAGTACTTC.